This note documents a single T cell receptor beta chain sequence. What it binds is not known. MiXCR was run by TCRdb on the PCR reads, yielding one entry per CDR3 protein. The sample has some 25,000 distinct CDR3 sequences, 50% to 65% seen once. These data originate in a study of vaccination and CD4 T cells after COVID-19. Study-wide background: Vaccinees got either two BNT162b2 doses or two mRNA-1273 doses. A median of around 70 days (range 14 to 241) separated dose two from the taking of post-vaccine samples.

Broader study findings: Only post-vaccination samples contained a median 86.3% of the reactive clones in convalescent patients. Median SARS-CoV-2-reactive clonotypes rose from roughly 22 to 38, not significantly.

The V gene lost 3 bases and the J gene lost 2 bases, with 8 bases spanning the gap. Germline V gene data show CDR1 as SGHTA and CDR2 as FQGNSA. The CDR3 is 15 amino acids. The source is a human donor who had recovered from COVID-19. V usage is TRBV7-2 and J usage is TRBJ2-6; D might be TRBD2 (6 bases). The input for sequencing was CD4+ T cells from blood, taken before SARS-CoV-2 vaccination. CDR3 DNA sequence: TGTGCCAGCAGCTTTGCGGGGACTGGGGCCAACGTCCTGACTTTC. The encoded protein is CASSFAGTGANVLTF.